This TCR beta chain was captured by sequencing in a study of blood T cell repertoires in COVID-19. About the research overall: The United States, Italy and Spain were the sources of the acute and convalescent COVID-19 samples. The cDNA or gDNA used as material had been derived from T cells, B-cell-depleted T cells, or PBMCs.

As processed by the authors: From reference gene primer amplification, estimates of nucleated cell counts were derived. Clones were read by immunoSEQ multiplex PCR, and TCRdb kept only the in-frame ones, dropping some. V, J and clone size derive from that table, while D and trimming were established from the DNA sequence. The sample has about 160,000 clones; around 85% are singletons. Per germline, CDR1 GTSNPN and CDR2 SVGIG (reference sequence). The V end was cut by 2 bases, the J end by 7 bases, with 12 bases between. This CDR3 is 13 amino acids long. The TCR originated in a human donor with acute or convalescent COVID-19. The donor label of this sample is uncertain. The rearrangement links TRBV30 to TRBJ1-5; D unclear. Sequencing was carried out using peripheral blood. The CDR3 DNA reads as TGTGCCTGGAGTAAGTCGGAGCTACAGCCCCAGCATTTT. It is translated as CAWSKSELQPQHF.